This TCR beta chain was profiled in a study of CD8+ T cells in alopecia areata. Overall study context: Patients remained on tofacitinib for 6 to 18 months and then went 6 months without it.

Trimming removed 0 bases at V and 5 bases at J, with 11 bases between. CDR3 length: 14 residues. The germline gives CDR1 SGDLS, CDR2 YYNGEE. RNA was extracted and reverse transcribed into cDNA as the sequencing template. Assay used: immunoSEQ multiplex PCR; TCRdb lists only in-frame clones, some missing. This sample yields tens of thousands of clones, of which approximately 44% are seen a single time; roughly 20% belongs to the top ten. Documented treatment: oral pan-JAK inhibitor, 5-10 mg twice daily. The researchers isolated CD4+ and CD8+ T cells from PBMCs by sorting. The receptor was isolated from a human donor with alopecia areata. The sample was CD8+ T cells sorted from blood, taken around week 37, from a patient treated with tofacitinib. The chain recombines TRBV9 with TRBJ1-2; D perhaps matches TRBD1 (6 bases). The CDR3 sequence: CASSVEQGGYGYTF. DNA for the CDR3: TGTGCCAGCAGCGTAGAACAGGGTGGTTATGGCTACACCTTC.